This T cell receptor (beta chain) comes out of a study of technical replicates of blood from a few donors. The CDR3 consists of 16 residues. The V gene's germline CDR1 is SGHRS and CDR2 YFSETQ. Between the trimmed V and J ends, which lost 5 bases and 1 base, there was a span of 18 bases. Assay used: immunoSEQ multiplex PCR; TCRdb lists only in-frame clones, some missing. The sample lists approximately 70,000 clones; about 89% were seen once. The sequencing sample was made of PBMCs. The chain carries TRBV5-1 and TRBJ1-1; D uncertain. This clonotype was sampled from a human donor in good health. Some clones in this sample may be carry-over from other donors' samples. The CDR3 is CASSPAPRVSNTEAFF. The CDR3 nucleotides are TGCGCCAGCAGTCCCGCGCCGAGGGTTTCGAACACTGAAGCTTTCTTT. The variable domain in full, completed from reference TRBV5-1 and TRBJ1-1, reads KAGVTQTPRYLIKTRGQQVTLSCSPISGHRSVSWYQQTPGQGLQFLFEYFSETQRNKGNFPGRFSGRQFSNSRSEMNVSTLELGDSALYLCASSPAPRVSNTEAFFGQGTRLTVV.